These T cell receptor beta chains were read from a single sample in a study of T cell repertoires in cytomegalovirus infection. TCRdb re-called the reads through MiXCR, storing one row per CDR3 protein. The table shows some 920,000 distinct CDR3 sequences, with roughly 30% occurring only once. These TCRs' antigens remain unknown. The sequencing used cultured CD8+ T cells from PBMCs, collected from culture after CMV antigen stimulation. The origin of the receptors is a human donor in good health (CMV status not recorded). Some clones in this sample may be carry-over from other donors' samples. The CDR3 runs from the conserved cysteine through the conserved F or W. The order of the fields is D gene, clone size, V gene, J gene, CDR3 protein, CDR3 DNA. A D gene is named only where the DNA matches it firmly. Size is omitted from some rows. Given values are once, few, many or a class for expanded clones.

d_call: TRBD1; clone_size: -; v_call: TRBV19; j_call: TRBJ1-2; cdr3_aa: CASTRQGEDYGYTF; cdr3_nt: TGTGCCAGTACCCGACAGGGAGAAGACTATGGCTACACCTTC
d_call: -; clone_size: -; v_call: TRBV27; j_call: TRBJ2-3; cdr3_aa: CASSFGGHTQYF; cdr3_nt: TGTGCCAGCAGTTTCGGGGGGCATACGCAGTATTTT
d_call: -; clone_size: few; v_call: TRBV27; j_call: TRBJ2-3; cdr3_aa: CASSLLGRTDTQYF; cdr3_nt: TGTGCCAGCAGTTTACTAGGCCGCACAGATACGCAGTATTTT
d_call: -; clone_size: few; v_call: TRBV2; j_call: TRBJ1-2; cdr3_aa: CASTGFWRVPANYGYTF; cdr3_nt: TGTGCCAGCACAGGTTTCTGGAGGGTCCCAGCTAACTATGGCTACACCTTC
d_call: -; clone_size: -; v_call: TRBV10-3; j_call: TRBJ1-4; cdr3_aa: CAIKGREGRNEKLFF; cdr3_nt: TGTGCCATCAAGGGCAGGGAGGGTCGGAATGAAAAACTGTTTTTT
d_call: -; clone_size: few; v_call: TRBV6-2/TRBV6-3; j_call: TRBJ2-6; cdr3_aa: CASSYWDIVSGANVLTF; cdr3_nt: TGTGCCAGCAGTTACTGGGATATCGTCTCTGGGGCCAACGTCCTGACTTTC
d_call: -; clone_size: -; v_call: TRBV11-2; j_call: TRBJ1-1; cdr3_aa: CASSLARIPQGRNTEAFF; cdr3_nt: TGTGCCAGCAGCTTAGCAAGGATTCCGCAGGGTCGAAACACTGAAGCTTTCTTT
d_call: -; clone_size: few; v_call: TRBV10-2; j_call: TRBJ2-3; cdr3_aa: CASSERVFGTDTQYF; cdr3_nt: TGCGCCAGCAGTGAAAGGGTTTTTGGCACAGATACGCAGTATTTT
d_call: -; clone_size: -; v_call: TRBV20-1; j_call: TRBJ1-6; cdr3_aa: CSAFSVGRGMGWNSPLHF; cdr3_nt: TGCAGTGCCTTTAGCGTGGGACGGGGAATGGGGTGGAATTCACCCCTCCACTTT
d_call: -; clone_size: few; v_call: TRBV4-1; j_call: TRBJ1-1; cdr3_aa: CASSQAPLDRTEAFF; cdr3_nt: TGCGCCAGCAGCCAAGCCCCCTTGGATCGTACTGAAGCTTTCTTT
d_call: -; clone_size: many; v_call: TRBV27; j_call: TRBJ2-7; cdr3_aa: CASTGAYEQYF; cdr3_nt: TGTGCCAGCACGGGGGCCTACGAGCAGTACTTC
d_call: -; clone_size: -; v_call: TRBV19; j_call: TRBJ2-3; cdr3_aa: CASIGGGAQDTQYF; cdr3_nt: TGTGCTTCCATAGGGGGGGGGGCACAAGATACGCAGTATTTT
d_call: -; clone_size: few; v_call: TRBV7-9; j_call: TRBJ1-4; cdr3_aa: CASSTPTNEKLFF; cdr3_nt: TGTGCCAGCAGCACACCAACTAATGAAAAACTGTTTTTT
d_call: -; clone_size: -; v_call: TRBV6-5; j_call: TRBJ2-3; cdr3_aa: CASFSPGDTQYF; cdr3_nt: TGTGCCAGCTTTTCCCCGGGGGATACGCAGTATTTT
d_call: -; clone_size: -; v_call: TRBV10-3; j_call: TRBJ1-2; cdr3_aa: CAIQSPGEDYGYTF; cdr3_nt: TGTGCTATCCAAAGCCCAGGGGAGGACTATGGCTACACCTTC
d_call: -; clone_size: many; v_call: TRBV27; j_call: TRBJ1-6; cdr3_aa: CASTPGLQDSPLHF; cdr3_nt: TGTGCCAGCACTCCGGGTCTACAAGATTCACCCCTCCACTTT
d_call: -; clone_size: -; v_call: TRBV7-2; j_call: TRBJ2-7; cdr3_aa: CASSLYRESFEQYF; cdr3_nt: TGTGCCAGCAGCTTATACAGGGAGTCCTTCGAGCAGTACTTC
d_call: TRBD1; clone_size: once; v_call: TRBV7-9; j_call: TRBJ1-2; cdr3_aa: CASREDGQVHYGYTF; cdr3_nt: TGTGCCAGCAGGGAGGACGGACAGGTTCACTATGGCTACACCTTC
d_call: -; clone_size: -; v_call: TRBV14; j_call: TRBJ2-1; cdr3_aa: CASSQVGHFEQFF; cdr3_nt: TGTGCCAGCAGCCAAGTCGGGCACTTCGAGCAGTTCTTC
d_call: TRBD1; clone_size: many; v_call: TRBV2; j_call: TRBJ2-2; cdr3_aa: CATLPRDRATSNTGELFF; cdr3_nt: TGTGCCACCTTACCCCGGGACAGGGCCACGTCTAACACCGGGGAGCTGTTTTTT
d_call: -; clone_size: few; v_call: TRBV7-6; j_call: TRBJ1-2; cdr3_aa: CASSPRPLYGYTF; cdr3_nt: TGTGCCAGCAGCCCACGCCCACTCTATGGCTACACCTTC
d_call: TRBD1; clone_size: many; v_call: TRBV7-9; j_call: TRBJ2-5; cdr3_aa: CASSYGAAGTGETQYF; cdr3_nt: TGTGCCAGCAGCTATGGAGCTGCCGGGACAGGAGAGACCCAGTACTTC
d_call: -; clone_size: -; v_call: TRBV27; j_call: TRBJ2-2; cdr3_aa: CASSLMLGGELFF; cdr3_nt: TGTGCCAGCAGTTTAATGCTGGGCGGGGAGCTGTTTTTT
d_call: -; clone_size: few; v_call: TRBV19; j_call: TRBJ1-1; cdr3_aa: CASSIERNTEAFF; cdr3_nt: TGTGCCAGTAGTATAGAGCGGAACACTGAAGCTTTCTTT
d_call: -; clone_size: once; v_call: TRBV12-3/TRBV12-4; j_call: TRBJ1-5; cdr3_aa: CTSSFTAQSGALILNQPQHF; cdr3_nt: TGTACCAGCAGTTTTACTGCCCAATCGGGGGCCTTAATCCTAAATCAGCCCCAGCATTTT
d_call: -; clone_size: few; v_call: TRBV6-6; j_call: TRBJ1-5; cdr3_aa: CASKAGQPQHF; cdr3_nt: TGTGCCAGCAAAGCGGGTCAGCCCCAGCATTTT
d_call: -; clone_size: -; v_call: TRBV24-1; j_call: TRBJ1-1; cdr3_aa: CATSDSASGVMNTEAFF; cdr3_nt: TGTGCCACCAGTGATTCCGCTTCCGGGGTCATGAACACTGAAGCTTTCTTT
d_call: TRBD1; clone_size: -; v_call: TRBV7-9; j_call: TRBJ2-7; cdr3_aa: CASRGQGGSYEQYF; cdr3_nt: TGTGCCAGCAGAGGACAGGGGGGCTCCTACGAGCAGTACTTC
d_call: -; clone_size: -; v_call: TRBV15; j_call: TRBJ2-1; cdr3_aa: CATSGLINEQFF; cdr3_nt: TGTGCCACCAGCGGACTGATCAATGAGCAGTTCTTC
d_call: -; clone_size: few; v_call: TRBV7-4; j_call: TRBJ1-4; cdr3_aa: CASSFDSNNEKLFF; cdr3_nt: TGTGCCAGCAGCTTCGACAGCAATAATGAAAAACTGTTTTTT
d_call: -; clone_size: many; v_call: TRBV7-8; j_call: TRBJ2-5; cdr3_aa: CASSSYKEYQETQYF; cdr3_nt: TGTGCCAGCAGCTCCTACAAGGAATACCAAGAGACCCAGTACTTC
d_call: TRBD2; clone_size: many; v_call: TRBV7-8; j_call: TRBJ2-1; cdr3_aa: CASNGGFEQFF; cdr3_nt: TGTGCCAGCAACGGGGGGTTTGAGCAGTTCTTC
d_call: TRBD1; clone_size: -; v_call: TRBV2; j_call: TRBJ1-2; cdr3_aa: CASSDEGAIYGYTF; cdr3_nt: TGTGCCAGCAGTGACGAGGGGGCGATCTATGGCTACACCTTC
d_call: -; clone_size: few; v_call: TRBV15; j_call: TRBJ2-5; cdr3_aa: CAISFRLQETQYF; cdr3_nt: TGTGCCATCTCCTTCCGACTCCAAGAGACCCAGTACTTC
d_call: -; clone_size: many; v_call: TRBV7-9; j_call: TRBJ1-1; cdr3_aa: CASSEGGFTEAFF; cdr3_nt: TGTGCCAGCAGCGAGGGGGGGTTCACTGAAGCTTTCTTT
d_call: -; clone_size: few; v_call: TRBV11-2; j_call: TRBJ2-1; cdr3_aa: CASSLDRWARDGQFF; cdr3_nt: TGTGCCAGCAGCTTAGATAGGTGGGCCAGGGATGGGCAGTTCTTC
d_call: -; clone_size: -; v_call: TRBV12-3/TRBV12-4; j_call: TRBJ2-4; cdr3_aa: CASSLSTGTTENIQYF; cdr3_nt: TGTGCCAGCAGTTTAAGTACGGGGACAACCGAAAACATTCAGTACTTC
d_call: TRBD2; clone_size: few; v_call: TRBV6-2/TRBV6-3; j_call: TRBJ2-5; cdr3_aa: CASSYSTELAGRNQETQYF; cdr3_nt: TGTGCCAGCAGTTACTCGACTGAACTAGCGGGGCGGAATCAAGAGACCCAGTACTTC
d_call: -; clone_size: few; v_call: TRBV20-1; j_call: TRBJ2-7; cdr3_aa: CSASTPNRATYEQYF; cdr3_nt: TGCAGTGCTAGCACACCTAACAGGGCTACCTACGAGCAGTACTTC
d_call: -; clone_size: -; v_call: TRBV7-9; j_call: TRBJ1-2; cdr3_aa: CASSPLLRALFNYGYTF; cdr3_nt: TGTGCCAGCAGCCCCCTCCTCCGTGCTCTTTTTAACTATGGCTACACCTTC
d_call: -; clone_size: -; v_call: TRBV6-1; j_call: TRBJ1-1; cdr3_aa: CASSENRVNTEAFF; cdr3_nt: TGTGCCAGCAGTGAAAACAGGGTCAATACTGAAGCTTTCTTT
d_call: -; clone_size: -; v_call: TRBV4-3; j_call: TRBJ1-4; cdr3_aa: CASSQESQGLNEKLFF; cdr3_nt: TGCGCCAGCAGCCAAGAAAGTCAGGGGCTTAATGAAAAACTGTTTTTT
d_call: -; clone_size: -; v_call: TRBV19; j_call: TRBJ2-1; cdr3_aa: CASSIMAGRYNEQFF; cdr3_nt: TGTGCCAGTAGTATAATGGCAGGGCGCTACAATGAGCAGTTCTTC
d_call: -; clone_size: few; v_call: TRBV19; j_call: TRBJ1-5; cdr3_aa: CASSISGLPRVQPQHF; cdr3_nt: TGTGCCAGTAGTATTTCCGGGTTACCGAGGGTTCAGCCCCAGCATTTT
d_call: -; clone_size: few; v_call: TRBV7-9; j_call: TRBJ2-1; cdr3_aa: CASRDSNEQFF; cdr3_nt: TGTGCCAGCAGGGACAGCAATGAGCAGTTCTTC
d_call: -; clone_size: few; v_call: TRBV7-8; j_call: TRBJ1-2; cdr3_aa: CASTLTGGYYGYTF; cdr3_nt: TGTGCCAGCACCTTGACTGGGGGTTACTATGGCTACACCTTC
d_call: TRBD2; clone_size: many; v_call: TRBV7-2; j_call: TRBJ2-1; cdr3_aa: CASSSLLAGGPNEQFF; cdr3_nt: TGTGCCAGCAGCTCCTTACTAGCGGGGGGCCCTAATGAGCAGTTCTTC
d_call: -; clone_size: -; v_call: TRBV19; j_call: TRBJ1-2; cdr3_aa: CTSSFRQEEHGIARLYGYTF; cdr3_nt: TGTACCAGTAGTTTCCGTCAAGAGGAGCATGGTATTGCCCGACTCTATGGCTACACCTTC
d_call: -; clone_size: -; v_call: TRBV27; j_call: TRBJ2-7; cdr3_aa: CASSFSGVQYF; cdr3_nt: TGTGCCAGCAGTTTTAGTGGGGTGCAGTACTTC
d_call: -; clone_size: -; v_call: TRBV11-3; j_call: TRBJ1-1; cdr3_aa: CASSFSFGTEAFF; cdr3_nt: TGTGCCAGCAGTTTTAGCTTCGGCACTGAAGCTTTCTTT
d_call: TRBD1; clone_size: few; v_call: TRBV25-1; j_call: TRBJ2-5; cdr3_aa: CASSDRDRGYQETQYF; cdr3_nt: TGTGCCAGCAGTGACCGGGACAGGGGGTACCAAGAGACCCAGTACTTC
d_call: -; clone_size: few; v_call: TRBV6-2/TRBV6-3; j_call: TRBJ1-2; cdr3_aa: CASSYTATGRKYTF; cdr3_nt: TGTGCCAGCAGTTACACCGCAACGGGGCGAAAATACACCTTC
d_call: TRBD2; clone_size: few; v_call: TRBV7-2; j_call: TRBJ2-1; cdr3_aa: CASSPPGVAGVNEQFF; cdr3_nt: TGTGCCAGCAGCCCTCCAGGGGTAGCGGGGGTGAATGAGCAGTTCTTC